Listed below are T cell receptor beta chains from one sample, sequenced in a study of T cell clonotyping in hematopoietic cell transplantation. Profiling relied on immunoSEQ multiplex PCR, and the TCRdb table lists in-frame clones only, not all of them. The profile covers approximately 9,600 clones, with approximately 80% appearing a single time and about 8.7% taken by the ten largest. Sequenced material: PBMCs, taken 30 days after allogeneic stem cell transplant. Source of these receptors: a female patient in her thirties or forties who had an allogeneic stem cell transplant from a related donor, so T cells may come from the graft donor. Some clones in this sample may be carry-over from other donors' samples. CDR3s include the opening cysteine and the closing phenylalanine or tryptophan. D genes are given only for firm matches. Clone size, where shown, is once, few, many, or a class for clones that have expanded.

TRBD1	TRBJ2-7	TRBV5-6	-	CASSLAGTGAYEQYF	TGTGCCAGCAGCTTGGCCGGGACAGGGGCCTACGAGCAGTACTTC
-	TRBJ2-1	TRBV6-6	-	CASSRDNNEQFF	TGTGCCAGCAGTAGGGACAACAATGAGCAGTTCTTC
-	TRBJ2-1	TRBV7-3	-	CASSLESRNNEQFF	TGTGCCAGCAGCCTAGAATCACGTAACAATGAGCAGTTCTTC
-	TRBJ2-1	TRBV6-6	-	CASSLTPYSYNEQFF	TGTGCCAGCAGTCTGACTCCCTACTCCTACAATGAGCAGTTCTTC
-	TRBJ1-6	TRBV6-1	-	CASSVQVDNSPLHF	TGTGCCAGCAGTGTCCAGGTCGATAATTCACCCCTCCACTTT
TRBD1	TRBJ1-3	TRBV28	-	CASSLYRGLGNTIYF	TGTGCCAGCAGTTTGTACAGGGGTTTAGGAAACACCATATATTTT
TRBD2	TRBJ2-1	TRBV12-5	-	CASVPDSLTSGISYNEQFF	TGTGCTAGTGTCCCTGACAGCCTAACTAGCGGGATCTCCTACAATGAGCAGTTCTTC
-	TRBJ2-7	TRBV6-5	-	CASTSRLDYEQYF	TGTGCCAGCACATCTCGGTTGGACTACGAGCAGTACTTC
-	TRBJ1-1	TRBV19	-	CASSIRVGGLRAEAFF	TGTGCCAGTAGTATCCGGGTCGGGGGGCTCCGAGCTGAAGCTTTCTTT
-	TRBJ1-2	TRBV21-1	-	CASSKTRAHPGQGKYGYTF	TGTGCCAGCAGCAAGACGAGGGCACACCCGGGACAGGGTAAGTATGGCTACACCTTC
-	TRBJ1-3	TRBV6-5	-	CASNFGNTIYF	TGTGCCAGTAATTTCGGGAACACCATATATTTT
-	TRBJ2-7	TRBV6-5	once	CASRRQWGSYEQYF	TGTGCCAGCAGAAGACAGTGGGGAAGCTACGAGCAGTACTTC
TRBD2	TRBJ2-3	TRBV5-4	-	CASSLLGGTSGTDTQYF	TGTGCCAGCAGCCTCCTGGGTGGGACTAGCGGCACAGATACGCAGTATTTT
-	TRBJ1-1	TRBV11-1	-	CASSVSGAEAFF	TGTGCCAGCAGCGTTTCCGGGGCTGAAGCTTTCTTT
-	TRBJ1-1	TRBV30	-	CAWSIHETDREAFF	TGTGCCTGGAGCATACATGAGACCGACCGTGAAGCTTTCTTT
-	TRBJ2-4	TRBV11-2	-	CASSLDPPAGIKNIQYF	TGTGCCAGCAGCTTAGACCCCCCCGCGGGAATCAAAAACATTCAGTACTTC
-	TRBJ2-6	TRBV19	-	CASSIGVLSGANVLTF	TGTGCCAGTAGTATTGGGGTCCTCTCTGGGGCCAACGTCCTGACTTTC
-	TRBJ1-1	TRBV6-5	-	CASSYGGTEAFF	TGTGCCAGCAGTTACGGTGGAACTGAAGCTTTCTTT
TRBD1	TRBJ2-5	TRBV6-1	-	CASSEAGTGQETQYF	TGTGCCAGCAGTGAAGCTGGGACAGGGCAAGAGACCCAGTACTTC
-	TRBJ2-7	TRBV7-9	-	CASSLTSEQYF	TGTGCCAGCAGCTTAACATCCGAGCAGTACTTC
-	TRBJ2-7	TRBV6-6	-	CASSYSTRDHEQYF	TGTGCCAGCAGTTACTCGACGAGAGACCACGAGCAGTACTTC
-	TRBJ1-5	TRBV19	few	CASSIGVQPQHF	TGTGCCAGTAGTATAGGCGTTCAGCCCCAGCATTTT
-	TRBJ1-1	TRBV6-4	-	CASSVEVNTEAFF	TGTGCCAGCAGTGTGGAGGTTAACACTGAAGCTTTCTTT
TRBD2	TRBJ2-6	TRBV2	-	CASSAGLAGNVLTF	TGTGCCAGCAGTGCCGGACTAGCGGGAAACGTCCTGACTTTC
-	TRBJ2-7	TRBV2	-	CAVNRDYEQYF	TGTGCCGTAAACAGGGACTACGAGCAGTACTTC
TRBD1	TRBJ2-7	TRBV7-2	-	CASSLGTGANEQYF	TGTGCCAGCAGCTTAGGGACAGGGGCGAACGAGCAGTACTTC
-	TRBJ2-1	TRBV28	few	CASSPLGAVGYNEQFF	TGTGCCAGCAGTCCACTGGGAGCGGTGGGGTACAATGAGCAGTTCTTC
-	TRBJ2-3	TRBV30	-	CAWSARTHDTQYF	TGTGCCTGGAGTGCCAGGACACATGATACGCAGTATTTT
-	TRBJ2-5	TRBV30	-	CAWRGTEETQYF	TGTGCCTGGAGGGGGACGGAAGAGACCCAGTACTTC
-	TRBJ2-3	TRBV5-4	-	CASSLGGFVTDTQYF	TGTGCCAGCAGTCTCGGGGGCTTCGTCACAGATACGCAGTATTTT
-	TRBJ2-5	TRBV6-1	-	CASSEASSGWETQYF	TGTGCCAGCAGTGAAGCCTCCTCGGGGTGGGAGACCCAGTACTTC
-	TRBJ2-7	TRBV27	-	CASSSALEYEQYF	TGTGCCAGCAGTTCGGCCCTAGAATACGAGCAGTACTTC
-	TRBJ2-2	TRBV9	-	CASSVVGNTGELFF	TGTGCCAGCAGCGTAGTAGGGAACACCGGGGAGCTGTTTTTT
-	TRBJ2-1	TRBV7-6	-	CASSAFEVPYNEQFF	TGTGCCAGCAGCGCCTTTGAGGTCCCCTACAATGAGCAGTTCTTC
TRBD2	TRBJ2-1	TRBV6-7	-	CASRTSGRGNEQFF	TGTGCCAGCAGGACAAGCGGGAGGGGTAATGAGCAGTTCTTC
-	TRBJ1-2	TRBV25-1	-	CASSEAGGYTF	TGTGCCAGCAGTGAAGCGGGTGGCTACACCTTC
-	TRBJ1-1	TRBV15	-	CATSRQRDSEAFF	TGTGCCACCAGCAGGCAGAGGGACTCCGAAGCTTTCTTT
-	TRBJ2-6	TRBV6-1	few	CASKLEGAGANVLTF	TGTGCCAGCAAACTGGAGGGGGCTGGGGCCAACGTCCTGACTTTC
-	TRBJ1-2	TRBV6-5	-	CASSYGTVFPNYGYTF	TGTGCCAGCAGTTACGGGACGGTTTTCCCTAACTATGGCTACACCTTC
-	TRBJ1-1	TRBV7-2	-	CASSPYSELNTEAFF	TGTGCCAGTAGCCCGTATTCAGAGCTGAACACTGAAGCTTTCTTT
-	TRBJ2-4	TRBV25-1	-	CASSELGGPENIQYF	TGTGCCAGCAGTGAATTGGGGGGGCCCGAAAACATTCAGTACTTC
-	TRBJ2-7	TRBV11-2	-	CASSSISGPYEQYF	TGTGCCAGCAGCTCAATCAGCGGACCCTACGAGCAGTACTTC
-	TRBJ1-5	TRBV4-1	-	CASSQGDQPQHF	TGCGCCAGCAGCCAAGGGGATCAGCCCCAGCATTTT